The clone carrying this TCR beta chain was detected many times. Its antigen is unknown. The CDR3 consists of 17 residues. Per germline, CDR1 MNHEY and CDR2 SMNVEV (reference sequence). With V trimmed by 2 bases and J by 5 bases, 13 bases remained unmatched. TCRdb re-analysed the 5' RACE reads in MiXCR, keeping a single row per CDR3 protein. There are fewer than 350,000 distinct CDR3 sequences in the sample; about 8.1% occur only once, and less than 2.5% lies in the top ten. This entry is derived from a study of identical twins. Study conclusions and caveats: Carriage of fewer insertions was seen in abundant cord blood beta clonotypes, whereas memory repertoires showed none. Interpretation of the results relied on cross-sectional statistical analysis and not on following the same donors.

These records were also assigned to another study, of yellow fever vaccine responses in identical twins. That work states: Reportedly, the response of twins' T cells to the vaccine seemed partly convergent, partly personalized.

This receptor was obtained from a woman aged 18-29 years in good health. The source material was memory (CD45RO+) T cells sorted from blood. The chain links TRBV27 to TRBJ1-2; 8 bases line up with TRBD1. As DNA, the CDR3 is TGTGCCAGCAGTTTAAGGCCAGGGGGCGCGAAAGGATATGGCTACACCTTC. It translates to CASSLRPGGAKGYGYTF.